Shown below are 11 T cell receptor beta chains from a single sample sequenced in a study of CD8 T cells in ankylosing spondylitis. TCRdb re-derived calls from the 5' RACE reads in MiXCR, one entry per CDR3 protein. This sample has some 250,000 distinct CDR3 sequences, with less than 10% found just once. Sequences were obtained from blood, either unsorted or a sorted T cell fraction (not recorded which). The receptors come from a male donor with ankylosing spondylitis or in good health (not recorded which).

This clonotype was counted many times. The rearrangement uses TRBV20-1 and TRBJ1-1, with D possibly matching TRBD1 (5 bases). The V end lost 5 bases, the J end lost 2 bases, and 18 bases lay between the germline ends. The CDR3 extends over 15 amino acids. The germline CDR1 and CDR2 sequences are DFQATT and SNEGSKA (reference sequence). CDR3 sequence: CSALLPRRDNTEAFF. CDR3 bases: TGCAGTGCTCTCCTCCCGAGAAGGGACAACACTGAAGCTTTCTTT.

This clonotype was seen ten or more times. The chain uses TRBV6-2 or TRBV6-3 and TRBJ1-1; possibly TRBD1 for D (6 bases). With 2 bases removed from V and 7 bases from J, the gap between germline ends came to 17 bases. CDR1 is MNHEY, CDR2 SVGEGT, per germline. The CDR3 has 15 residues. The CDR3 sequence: CASSYGTTGPLEAFF. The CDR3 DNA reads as TGTGCCAGCAGTTACGGGACAACAGGGCCCCTTGAAGCTTTCTTT.

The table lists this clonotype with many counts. This CDR3 is CASSLSHTEAFF. DNA of the CDR3: TGTGCCAGCAGTTTATCTCACACTGAAGCTTTCTTT. This rearrangement joins TRBV12-3 or TRBV12-4 to TRBJ1-1; D is undetermined. The CDR3 contains 12 residues. V lost 2 bases and J lost 3, with 4 bases in between.

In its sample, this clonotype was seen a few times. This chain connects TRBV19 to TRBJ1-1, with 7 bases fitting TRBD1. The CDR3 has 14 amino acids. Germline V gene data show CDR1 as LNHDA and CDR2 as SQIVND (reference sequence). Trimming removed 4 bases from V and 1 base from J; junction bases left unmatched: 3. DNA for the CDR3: TGTGCCAGTAGTACGGGACAGACGAACACTGAAGCTTTCTTT. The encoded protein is CASSTGQTNTEAFF.

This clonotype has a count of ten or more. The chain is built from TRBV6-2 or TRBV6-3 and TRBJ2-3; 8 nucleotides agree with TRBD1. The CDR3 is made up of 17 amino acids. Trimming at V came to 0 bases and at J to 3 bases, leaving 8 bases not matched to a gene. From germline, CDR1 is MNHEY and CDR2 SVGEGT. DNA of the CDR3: TGTGCCAGCAGTTACTCGTTATGGACAGGGATAACAGATACGCAGTATTTT. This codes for CASSYSLWTGITDTQYF.

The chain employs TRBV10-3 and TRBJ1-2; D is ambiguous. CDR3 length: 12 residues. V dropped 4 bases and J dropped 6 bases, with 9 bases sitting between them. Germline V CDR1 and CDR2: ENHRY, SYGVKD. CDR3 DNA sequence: TGTGCCATCAGTGGGAGGTCGAATGGCTACACCTTC. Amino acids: CAISGRSNGYTF.

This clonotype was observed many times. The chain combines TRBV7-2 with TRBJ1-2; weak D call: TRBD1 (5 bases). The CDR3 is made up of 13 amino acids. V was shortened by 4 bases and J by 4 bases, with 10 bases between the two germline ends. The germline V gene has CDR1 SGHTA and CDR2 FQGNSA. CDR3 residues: CASSSRQFYGYTF. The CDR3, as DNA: TGTGCCAGCAGCTCCCGACAGTTCTATGGCTACACCTTC.

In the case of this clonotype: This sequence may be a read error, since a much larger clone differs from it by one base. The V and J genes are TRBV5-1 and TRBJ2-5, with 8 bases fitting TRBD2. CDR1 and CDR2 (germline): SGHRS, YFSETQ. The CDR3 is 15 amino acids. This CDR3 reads CASSLLAGSQATQYF. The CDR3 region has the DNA TGCGCCAGCAGCTTGTTAGCGGGGAGCCAAGCGACCCAGTACTTC.

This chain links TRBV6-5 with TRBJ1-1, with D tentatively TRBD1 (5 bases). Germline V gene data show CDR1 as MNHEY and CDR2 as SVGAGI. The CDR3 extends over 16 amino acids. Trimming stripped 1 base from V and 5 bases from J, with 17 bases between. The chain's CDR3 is CASSYLLGGGDTEAFF. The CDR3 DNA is TGTGCCAGCAGTTACTTGCTTGGGGGGGGAGATACTGAAGCTTTCTTT.

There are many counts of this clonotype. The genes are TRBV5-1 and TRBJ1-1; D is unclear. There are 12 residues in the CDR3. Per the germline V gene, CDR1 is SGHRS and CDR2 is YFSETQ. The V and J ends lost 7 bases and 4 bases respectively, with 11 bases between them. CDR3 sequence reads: CASSNGGTEAFF. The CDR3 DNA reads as TGCGCCAGCTCCAACGGCGGCACTGAAGCTTTCTTT.

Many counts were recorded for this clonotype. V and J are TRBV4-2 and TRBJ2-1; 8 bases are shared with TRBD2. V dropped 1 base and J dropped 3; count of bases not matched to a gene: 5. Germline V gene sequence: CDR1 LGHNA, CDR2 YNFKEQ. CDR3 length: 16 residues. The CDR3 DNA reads TGTGCCAGCAGCCAAGCTGCGGGAGGAGGCTACAATGAGCAGTTCTTC. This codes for CASSQAAGGGYNEQFF.